Following are 27 T cell receptor beta chains from one sample sequenced in a study of early T cells in non-severe SARS-CoV-2 infection. TCRdb recomputed calls from the 5' RACE reads with MiXCR, one row per CDR3 protein. This table has about 86,000 distinct CDR3 sequences, approximately 15% appearing once. Source material: whole blood. Receptor source: an adult who was a healthcare worker with PCR-confirmed SARS-CoV-2 infection or an uninfected control (not recorded which).

This clonotype was observed at least ten times. V and J are TRBV5-1 and TRBJ2-6; D is unresolved. The V gene's germline CDR1 is SGHRS and CDR2 YFSETQ. The germline V and J ends were trimmed by 0 bases and 0 bases, with 7 bases remaining between them. This CDR3 is 16 amino acids long. The CDR3 loop reads CASSLVPVSGANVLTF. CDR3 in DNA: TGCGCCAGCAGCTTGGTACCAGTCTCTGGGGCCAACGTCCTGACTTTC.

This clonotype was counted only a few times. This chain links TRBV28 with TRBJ2-1, with D perhaps matching TRBD2 (8 bases). The V gene lost 6 bases and the J gene lost 8 bases, with 17 bases spanning the gap. This CDR3 region has 14 residues. Germline V gene lookup returns CDR1 MDHEN and CDR2 SYDVKM. CDR3 sequence: CASRSGGLVYEQFF. CDR3 in DNA: TGTGCCAGCAGGTCAGGGGGACTAGTCTATGAGCAGTTCTTC.

This clonotype appeared a few times. The chain has TRBV14 and TRBJ1-1; tentatively, D is TRBD1 (6 bases). This CDR3 region has 13 residues. Trimming left V 4 bases short and J 5 bases short, with 11 bases between. The germline gives CDR1 SGHDN, CDR2 FVKESK. CDR3 in amino acids: CASSLSRGTEAFF. The DNA for the CDR3 is TGTGCCAGCAGCCTGTCGAGGGGGACTGAAGCTTTCTTT.

CDR3 coding DNA: TGTGCCAGCAGGGTTGGAACAGGGCACTCCTACGAGCAGTACTTC. Translated, it gives CASRVGTGHSYEQYF. The chain carries TRBV6-1 and TRBJ2-7, with TRBD1 as a possible D gene (6 bases). There are 15 residues in the CDR3. Between the trimmed V and J ends, which lost 6 bases and 0 bases, there was a span of 15 bases. The germline CDR1 and CDR2 sequences are MNHNS and SASEGT.

A few counts support this clonotype. The chain carries TRBV27 and TRBJ1-1; tentatively, D is TRBD1 (6 bases). CDR1 MNHEY and CDR2 SMNVEV come from the germline V gene (reference sequence). The CDR3 sequence is 14 residues long. Deletions cut 3 bases from V and 5 bases from J, with 13 bases between. The CDR3 spells CASSLATGKTEAFF. CDR3 coding DNA: TGTGCCAGCAGTTTGGCCACAGGGAAAACTGAAGCTTTCTTT.

The V and J genes are TRBV12-5 and TRBJ2-1; 7 nucleotides match TRBD1. Per the germline V gene, CDR1 is LGHNT and CDR2 is FRNRAP. The CDR3 extends over 15 amino acids. V lost 4 bases and J lost 4; bases outside the gene matches: 7. The CDR3 DNA reads as TGTGCTAGTGGTTCTACCGGGACAGAGTACAATGAGCAGTTCTTC. Its translation: CASGSTGTEYNEQFF.

The chain combines TRBV2 with TRBJ1-1; the match to TRBD1 covers 8 bases. Germline V gives CDR1 SNHLY, CDR2 FYNNEI. V dropped 6 bases and J dropped 5; count of bases not matched to a gene: 8. The CDR3 consists of 14 residues. CDR3 nucleotides: TGTGCCAGCAGGAAAAGCAGGGGGCAGACTGAAGCTTTCTTT. Protein sequence: CASRKSRGQTEAFF.

This clonotype showed up just a few times. J is TRBJ1-1 and V is TRBV6-2 or TRBV6-3; the D is unclear. V was clipped by 0 bases and J by 3 bases, with 11 bases between them. The CDR3 consists of 15 residues. Germline values: CDR1 MNHEY, CDR2 SVGEGT. CDR3 sequence reads: CASSYSIRLDTEAFF. The DNA for the CDR3 is TGTGCCAGCAGTTACTCGATTAGGTTGGACACTGAAGCTTTCTTT.

The table lists this clonotype with many counts. The chain employs TRBV2 and TRBJ2-2, with unresolved D. The CDR3 extends over 16 amino acids. The germline V and J ends were trimmed by 6 bases and 6 bases, with 20 bases remaining between them. Germline V gives CDR1 SNHLY, CDR2 FYNNEI. For the CDR3, the DNA is TGTGCCAGCAGCCCCCGCGAGCCGAAAGGTCCCGGGGAGCTGTTTTTT. Its translation: CASSPREPKGPGELFF.

The chain uses TRBV7-9 and TRBJ2-7, with 7 bases lining up with TRBD2. This CDR3 is built from 12 residues. Trimming cost V 7 bases and J 4 bases; bases outside gene matches: 4. Germline V gene sequence: CDR1 SEHNR, CDR2 FQNEAQ (reference sequence). The CDR3 loop is CASMAGAYEQYF. The CDR3 nucleotides read TGTGCCAGCATGGCGGGAGCTTACGAGCAGTACTTC.

This clonotype was observed a few times. This chain uses TRBV7-9 with TRBJ2-7, with 11 nucleotides matching TRBD1. The ends lost 3 bases at V and 3 bases at J; junction bases unmatched: 4. This CDR3 comprises 15 residues. Germline loops: CDR1 SEHNR, CDR2 FQNEAQ (reference sequence). The CDR3 is CASSFPGTGGYEQYF. The CDR3 coding sequence is TGTGCCAGCAGCTTCCCCGGGACAGGGGGCTACGAGCAGTACTTC.

This clonotype has only a few counts. The genes are TRBV12-3 or TRBV12-4 and TRBJ2-7; either TRBD1 or TRBD2 may fit D (5 bases each). Trimming pared 6 bases from V and 2 bases from J, leaving 11 bases between. CDR3 length equals 13 residues. CDR3 sequence reads: CASSTGATYEQYF. The CDR3 DNA follows: TGTGCCAGCAGCACCGGGGCTACCTACGAGCAGTACTTC.

This clonotype was seen at least ten times. The rearrangement joins TRBV7-7 to TRBJ2-1; 7 nucleotides line up with TRBD1. Germline lookup yields CDR1 SSHAT and CDR2 FNYEAQ (reference sequence). The CDR3 spans 15 residues. V trimming: 3 bases; J trimming: 2 bases; junction bases outside the gene matches: 4. In DNA form, the CDR3 reads TGTGCCAGCAGCTTGGGGACAGTGCCCTACAATGAGCAGTTCTTC. Protein sequence: CASSLGTVPYNEQFF. Complete variable domain (other parts from reference TRBV7-7 and TRBJ2-1): GAGVSQSPRYKVTKRGQDVTLRCDPISSHATLYWYQQALGQGPEFLTYFNYEAQPDKSGLPSDRFSAERPEGSISTLTIQRTEQRDSAMYRCASSLGTVPYNEQFFGPGTRLTVL.

This clonotype was counted between two and nine times. The CDR3 loop is CASTTGMAAFF. The CDR3 nucleotides are TGTGCCAGCACCACAGGGATGGCGGCTTTCTTT. The chain couples TRBV6-2 or TRBV6-3 to TRBJ1-1, with D possibly TRBD1 on 6 matching bases. The V gene lost 7 bases and the J gene lost 11 bases, with 14 bases spanning the gap. CDR1 and CDR2 from the germline V gene are MNHEY and SVGEGT. This CDR3 comprises 11 residues.

This clonotype turned up a few times. This sequence joins TRBV29-1 and TRBJ2-6; D gene ambiguous. Looked up from germline, CDR1 is SQVTM and CDR2 is ANQGSEA. This CDR3 has 13 amino acids. V gave up 3 bases and J gave up 1 base, with 4 bases separating them. The CDR3 spells CSVDGSGANVLTF. The CDR3 DNA follows: TGCAGCGTTGACGGATCTGGGGCCAACGTCCTGACTTTC.

This clonotype was counted many times. The V call is TRBV5-1, the J call TRBJ2-6; 8 positions match TRBD2. The CDR3 runs to 20 residues. The V gene end was trimmed by 0 bases and the J gene end by 0 bases; junction bases not matched to a gene: 11. Germline V CDR1 and CDR2: SGHRS, YFSETQ. The CDR3 coding sequence is TGCGCCAGCAGCTTGGACCCTATGAGCGGGGGTATCTCTGGGGCCAACGTCCTGACTTTC. Translating gives CASSLDPMSGGISGANVLTF.

The rearrangement links TRBV2 to TRBJ2-1, with 8 bases that match TRBD2. The CDR3 length is 15 residues. V lost 8 bases and J lost 5; bases outside the gene matches: 11. Germline loops: CDR1 SNHLY, CDR2 FYNNEI. CDR3 loop: CASPLSAGANNEQFF. In DNA, the CDR3 is TGTGCCAGCCCCCTCTCAGCGGGAGCAAACAATGAGCAGTTCTTC. Full variable domain (remainder filled in from reference TRBV2 and TRBJ2-1): EPEVTQTPSHQVTQMGQEVILRCVPISNHLYFYWYRQILGQKVEFLVSFYNNEISEKSEIFDDQFSVERPDGSNFTLKIRSTKLEDSAMYFCASPLSAGANNEQFFGPGTRLTVL.

J is TRBJ1-5 and V is TRBV28; D unclear. This CDR3 is 11 amino acids long. CDR1 is MDHEN and CDR2 is SYDVKM in the germline V gene. V lost 6 bases, J lost 10 bases, and 10 bases lay in between. CDR3 amino acids: CASSWEGPQHF. For the CDR3, the DNA is TGTGCCAGCAGCTGGGAGGGCCCCCAGCATTTT.

The V and J genes are TRBV13 and TRBJ1-1; D is perhaps TRBD1 (6 bases). Germline lookup yields CDR1 PRHDT and CDR2 FYEKMQ (reference sequence). With 4 bases removed from V and 5 bases from J, the gap between germline ends came to 17 bases. The CDR3 is 15 amino acids. The CDR3 loop is CASSSDRSSSTEAFF. The CDR3 nucleotides read TGTGCCAGCAGCTCTGACAGGTCATCTAGTACTGAAGCTTTCTTT.

This clonotype was recorded a few times. The chain employs TRBV7-2 and TRBJ2-1; 10 bases are shared with TRBD1. Germline CDR1 and CDR2: SGHTA and FQGNSA. With V trimmed by 3 bases and J by 4 bases, 12 bases remained unmatched. The CDR3 is 18 residues long. Written as DNA, the CDR3 is TGTGCCAGCAGCTTTATCCCCATCGGGACAGGGGAGTACAATGAGCAGTTCTTC. Protein sequence: CASSFIPIGTGEYNEQFF.

This clonotype was detected only a few times. This chain connects TRBV29-1 to TRBJ1-2; 7 bases agree with TRBD1. The CDR3 consists of 13 residues. With 7 bases clipped from V and 8 bases from J, the junction kept 13 bases outside the gene matches. CDR1 SQVTM and CDR2 ANQGSEA come from the germline V gene. The CDR3 nucleotides are TGCAGCGCCGGCGGGGAGGGGGCAGAAGGCTACACCTTC. Its protein is CSAGGEGAEGYTF. The whole variable domain, remainder taken from reference TRBV29-1 and TRBJ1-2, is SAVISQKPSRDICQRGTSLTIQCQVDSQVTMMFWYRQQPGQSLTLIATANQGSEATYESGFVIDKFPISRPNLTFSTLTVSNMSPEDSSIYLCSAGGEGAEGYTFGSGTRLTVV.

This clonotype appeared a few times. The rearrangement joins TRBV13 to TRBJ2-7; 8 bases are shared with TRBD2. Trimming took 7 bases from V and 4 from J; bases not matched to a gene: 15. CDR3 length equals 16 residues. The germline V gene encodes CDR1 PRHDT and CDR2 FYEKMQ (reference sequence). The CDR3 bases are TGTGCCAGCACCGCGTCGAGGCCTAGCGGGCCTTACGAGCAGTACTTC. Amino acid sequence: CASTASRPSGPYEQYF. The full variable domain, rest sourced from reference TRBV13 and TRBJ2-7, is AAGVIQSPRHLIKEKRETATLKCYPIPRHDTVYWYQQGPGQDPQFLISFYEKMQSDKGSIPDRFSAQQFSDYHSELNMSSLELGDSALYFCASTASRPSGPYEQYFGPGTRLTVT.

The chain recombines TRBV7-9 with TRBJ2-2; D is undetermined. The length of the CDR3 is 14 residues. The germline V gene encodes CDR1 SEHNR and CDR2 FQNEAQ (reference sequence). Trimming removed 1 base at V and 5 bases at J, with 8 bases between. The CDR3 nucleotides are TGTGCCAGCAGCTTAGTGACGTCTACCGGGGAGCTGTTTTTT. This gives the protein CASSLVTSTGELFF. Complete variable domain (other parts from reference TRBV7-9 and TRBJ2-2): DTGVSQNPRHKITKRGQNVTFRCDPISEHNRLYWYRQTLGQGPEFLTYFQNEAQLEKSRLLSDRFSAERPKGSFSTLEIQRTEQGDSAMYLCASSLVTSTGELFFGEGSRLTVL.

The sample holds a few counts of this clonotype. V and J are TRBV7-8 and TRBJ2-1, with D tentatively TRBD1 (5 bases). The CDR3 is 16 residues long. V was cut by 1 base and J by 3 bases, with 13 bases left in between. Germline V gives CDR1 SGHVS, CDR2 FQNEAQ. In DNA form, the CDR3 reads TGTGCCAGCAGCTTAGTTGGGCAGGGTGGCTACAATGAGCAGTTCTTC. The encoded protein is CASSLVGQGGYNEQFF.

This chain joins TRBV27 and TRBJ1-1; 8 positions agree with TRBD1. The V gene end was trimmed by 3 bases and the J gene end by 5 bases; junction bases not matched to a gene: 5. Germline V gene lookup returns CDR1 MNHEY and CDR2 SMNVEV (reference sequence). The CDR3 totals 14 residues. The CDR3 sequence is CASSFTGGWTEAFF. The CDR3 nucleotides read TGTGCCAGCAGTTTTACAGGGGGATGGACTGAAGCTTTCTTT.

The V gene is TRBV2, the J gene TRBJ2-7, with no clear D. V shed 7 bases and J shed 0 bases, with 13 bases lying between them. CDR1 SNHLY and CDR2 FYNNEI come from the germline V gene. This CDR3 spans 14 amino acids. CDR3: CASIGALSSYEQYF. The DNA of the CDR3 is TGTGCCAGCATCGGAGCGCTGAGCTCCTACGAGCAGTACTTC.

The chain is built from TRBV2 and TRBJ2-5; D call uncertain. The CDR3 is 11 amino acids. Trimming left V 7 bases short and J 5 bases short, with 8 bases between. Germline loops: CDR1 SNHLY, CDR2 FYNNEI. The CDR3 sequence is CASNDFETQYF. For the CDR3, the DNA is TGTGCCAGCAACGATTTCGAGACCCAGTACTTC. Full variable domain (rest looked up from reference TRBV2 and TRBJ2-5): EPEVTQTPSHQVTQMGQEVILRCVPISNHLYFYWYRQILGQKVEFLVSFYNNEISEKSEIFDDQFSVERPDGSNFTLKIRSTKLEDSAMYFCASNDFETQYFGPGTRLLVL.